Listed below are T cell receptor beta chains from one sample, sequenced in a study of blood T cell repertoires in COVID-19. TCRdb keeps only in-frame clones here, not all; method: immunoSEQ multiplex PCR. This table has approximately 190,000 clones, roughly 80% appearing once. Sequencing was performed on peripheral blood. All receptors derive from a man aged 25 to 40 with active or convalescent COVID-19. Both conserved end residues are part of each CDR3. A D gene is named only where the DNA matches it firmly. Size is omitted from some rows. Given values are once, few, many or a class for expanded clones.

abundance: -
v_gene: TRBV2
d_gene: -
j_gene: TRBJ1-1
CDR3aa: CASSESMNTEAFF
CDR3nt: TGTGCCAGCAGTGAATCCATGAACACTGAAGCTTTCTTT

abundance: -
v_gene: TRBV5-4
d_gene: -
j_gene: TRBJ1-4
CDR3aa: CASSQGHTGHNEKLFF
CDR3nt: TGTGCCAGCAGCCAGGGCCATACAGGGCATAATGAAAAACTGTTTTTT

abundance: -
v_gene: TRBV21-1
d_gene: -
j_gene: TRBJ1-4
CDR3aa: CASSYNLNGGPRGEKLFF
CDR3nt: TGTGCCAGCAGCTATAACTTAAATGGGGGCCCACGGGGTGAAAAACTGTTTTTT

abundance: few
v_gene: TRBV30
d_gene: -
j_gene: TRBJ1-5
CDR3aa: CAWSLRYSNQPQHF
CDR3nt: TGTGCCTGGAGTTTGAGGTATAGCAATCAGCCCCAGCATTTT

abundance: -
v_gene: TRBV7-3
d_gene: -
j_gene: TRBJ2-6
CDR3aa: CASSLQPLDSISGANVLTF
CDR3nt: TGTGCCAGCAGCCTCCAGCCCCTCGACAGTATCTCTGGGGCCAACGTCCTGACTTTC

abundance: -
v_gene: TRBV5-1
d_gene: TRBD1
j_gene: TRBJ1-5
CDR3aa: CASSPGTGLNQPQHF
CDR3nt: TGCGCCAGCAGCCCCGGGACAGGGCTCAATCAGCCCCAGCATTTT

abundance: once
v_gene: TRBV6-5
d_gene: TRBD2
j_gene: TRBJ2-7
CDR3aa: CASNSGTSGRGEQYF
CDR3nt: TGTGCCAGCAATAGCGGGACTAGCGGGAGGGGCGAGCAGTACTTC

abundance: -
v_gene: TRBV25-1
d_gene: -
j_gene: TRBJ1-2
CDR3aa: CASSYAERYGYTF
CDR3nt: TGTGCCAGCAGTTATGCGGAACGCTATGGCTACACCTTC

abundance: -
v_gene: TRBV27
d_gene: TRBD2
j_gene: TRBJ2-5
CDR3aa: CASSLIALAGPRAETQYF
CDR3nt: TGTGCCAGCAGTTTAATAGCACTAGCGGGGCCTCGCGCGGAGACCCAGTACTTC

abundance: -
v_gene: TRBV19
d_gene: -
j_gene: TRBJ1-6
CDR3aa: CASSSGNSPLHF
CDR3nt: TGTGCCAGTAGTTCGGGTAATTCACCCCTCCACTTT

abundance: -
v_gene: TRBV4-1
d_gene: -
j_gene: TRBJ1-1
CDR3aa: CASSQVGGDDTEAFF
CDR3nt: TGCGCCAGCAGCCAAGTCGGGGGGGACGACACTGAAGCTTTCTTT

abundance: -
v_gene: TRBV18
d_gene: -
j_gene: TRBJ1-1
CDR3aa: CASSPPDSSLAEAFF
CDR3nt: TGTGCCAGCTCACCTCCCGACAGCAGTCTCGCTGAAGCTTTCTTT

abundance: few
v_gene: TRBV29-1
d_gene: TRBD2
j_gene: TRBJ2-7
CDR3aa: CSVGVSGISYEQYF
CDR3nt: TGCAGCGTTGGAGTTAGCGGGATCTCCTACGAGCAGTACTTC

abundance: once
v_gene: TRBV11-2
d_gene: -
j_gene: TRBJ2-3
CDR3aa: CASSLVAGPRSTDTQYF
CDR3nt: TGTGCCAGCAGCTTAGTCGCGGGACCCCGGAGCACAGATACGCAGTATTTT

abundance: -
v_gene: TRBV30
d_gene: -
j_gene: TRBJ1-1
CDR3aa: CAWSGLLGTEAFF
CDR3nt: TGTGCCTGGTCGGGACTTTTGGGCACTGAAGCTTTCTTT

abundance: once
v_gene: TRBV20-1
d_gene: TRBD2
j_gene: TRBJ2-4
CDR3aa: CSASKSSGRSKNIQYF
CDR3nt: TGCAGTGCTAGTAAATCTAGCGGGAGATCAAAAAACATTCAGTACTTC

abundance: few
v_gene: TRBV7-8
d_gene: -
j_gene: TRBJ2-7
CDR3aa: CASSLAAGALYEQYF
CDR3nt: TGTGCCAGCAGCTTAGCGGCAGGGGCACTCTACGAGCAGTACTTC

abundance: -
v_gene: TRBV30
d_gene: -
j_gene: TRBJ2-7
CDR3aa: CAWSPLSGEQYF
CDR3nt: TGTGCCTGGAGTCCCCTGAGCGGGGAGCAGTACTTC

abundance: -
v_gene: TRBV7-2
d_gene: -
j_gene: TRBJ2-1
CDR3aa: CASSLAVRYNEQFF
CDR3nt: TGTGCCAGCAGCTTAGCGGTCCGGTACAATGAGCAGTTCTTC

abundance: -
v_gene: TRBV7-6
d_gene: -
j_gene: TRBJ2-2
CDR3aa: CASSLGIGANTGELFF
CDR3nt: TGTGCCAGCAGCTTAGGGATAGGAGCGAACACCGGGGAGCTGTTTTTT

abundance: -
v_gene: TRBV20-1
d_gene: TRBD1
j_gene: TRBJ2-1
CDR3aa: CSASRGQGGEQFF
CDR3nt: TGCAGTGCTAGTCGGGGACAGGGCGGTGAGCAGTTCTTC

abundance: -
v_gene: TRBV5-1
d_gene: TRBD1
j_gene: TRBJ2-7
CDR3aa: CASSLGAGGADGEQYF
CDR3nt: TGCGCCAGCAGCTTGGGGGCAGGGGGCGCCGACGGCGAGCAGTACTTC

abundance: -
v_gene: TRBV10-3
d_gene: -
j_gene: TRBJ1-2
CDR3aa: CAISETKRGYTF
CDR3nt: TGTGCCATCAGTGAGACGAAGCGGGGCTACACCTTC

abundance: -
v_gene: TRBV7-9
d_gene: TRBD1
j_gene: TRBJ2-2
CDR3aa: CASSLVGQESTGELFF
CDR3nt: TGTGCCAGCAGCTTAGTAGGACAGGAGTCCACCGGGGAGCTGTTTTTT

abundance: -
v_gene: TRBV15
d_gene: -
j_gene: TRBJ1-1
CDR3aa: CATSRETYTEAFF
CDR3nt: TGTGCCACCAGCAGAGAGACTTACACTGAAGCTTTCTTT

abundance: -
v_gene: TRBV11-2
d_gene: TRBD2
j_gene: TRBJ2-1
CDR3aa: CASSLGLRGGRYNEQFF
CDR3nt: TGTGCCAGCAGCTTAGGGCTGCGGGGGGGCCGCTACAATGAGCAGTTCTTC